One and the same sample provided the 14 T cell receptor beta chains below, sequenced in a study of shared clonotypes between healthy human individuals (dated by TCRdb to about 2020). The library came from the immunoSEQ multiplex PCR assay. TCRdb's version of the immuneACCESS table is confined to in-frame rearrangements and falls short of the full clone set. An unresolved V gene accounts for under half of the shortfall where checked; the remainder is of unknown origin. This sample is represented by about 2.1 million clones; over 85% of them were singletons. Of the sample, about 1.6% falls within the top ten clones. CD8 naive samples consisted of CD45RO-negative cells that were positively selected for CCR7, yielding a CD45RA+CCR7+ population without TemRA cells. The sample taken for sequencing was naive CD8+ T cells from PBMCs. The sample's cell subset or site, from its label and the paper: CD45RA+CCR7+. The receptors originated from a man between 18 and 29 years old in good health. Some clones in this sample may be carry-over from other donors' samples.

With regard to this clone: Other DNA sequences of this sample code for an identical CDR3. Here the CDR3 reads CASSPWGGETQYF. CDR3 coding DNA: TGTGCCAGCAGTCCCTGGGGTGGGGAGACCCAGTACTTC. The chain uses TRBV28 and TRBJ2-5; D unclear. This CDR3 is built from 13 residues. V was clipped by 5 bases and J by 5 bases, with 12 bases between them. The V gene's germline CDR1 is MDHEN and CDR2 SYDVKM.

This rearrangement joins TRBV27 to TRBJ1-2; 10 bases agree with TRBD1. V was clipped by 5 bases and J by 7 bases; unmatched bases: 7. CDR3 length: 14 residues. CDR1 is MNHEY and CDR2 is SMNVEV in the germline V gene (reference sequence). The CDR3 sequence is CASSATGGLSGYTF. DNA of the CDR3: TGTGCCAGCAGTGCGACAGGGGGCCTTAGTGGCTACACCTTC.

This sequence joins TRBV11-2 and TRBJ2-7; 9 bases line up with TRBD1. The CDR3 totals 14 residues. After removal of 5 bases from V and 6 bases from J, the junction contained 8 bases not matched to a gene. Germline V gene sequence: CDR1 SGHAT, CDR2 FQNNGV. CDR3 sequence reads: CASSLWDRDPEQYF. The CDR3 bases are TGTGCCAGCAGCCTGTGGGACAGGGACCCCGAGCAGTACTTC.

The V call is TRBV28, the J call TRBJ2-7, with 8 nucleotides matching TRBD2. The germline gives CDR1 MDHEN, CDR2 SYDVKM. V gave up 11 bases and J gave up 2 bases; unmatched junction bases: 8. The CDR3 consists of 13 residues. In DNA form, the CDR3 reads TGTGCCGGGAGGGGTAGCGGGACCTACGAGCAGTACTTC. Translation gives CAGRGSGTYEQYF.

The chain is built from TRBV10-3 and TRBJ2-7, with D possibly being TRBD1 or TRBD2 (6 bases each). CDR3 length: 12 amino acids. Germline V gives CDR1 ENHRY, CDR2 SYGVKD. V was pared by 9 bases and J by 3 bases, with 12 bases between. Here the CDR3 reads CAIRGQDYEQYF. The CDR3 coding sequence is TGTGCCATACGGGGGCAGGACTACGAGCAGTACTTC.

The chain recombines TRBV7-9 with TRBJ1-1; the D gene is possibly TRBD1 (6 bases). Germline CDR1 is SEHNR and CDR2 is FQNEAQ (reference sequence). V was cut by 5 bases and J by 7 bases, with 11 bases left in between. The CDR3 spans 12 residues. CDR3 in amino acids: CASSQDSLEAFF. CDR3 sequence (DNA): TGTGCCAGCAGCCAGGACAGTCTTGAAGCTTTCTTT.

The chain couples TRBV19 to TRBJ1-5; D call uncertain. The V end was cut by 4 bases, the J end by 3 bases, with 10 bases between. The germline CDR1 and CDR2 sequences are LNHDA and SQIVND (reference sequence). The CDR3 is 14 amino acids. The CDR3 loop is CASSTVGPNQPQHF. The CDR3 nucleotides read TGTGCCAGTAGTACCGTTGGTCCCAATCAGCCCCAGCATTTT.

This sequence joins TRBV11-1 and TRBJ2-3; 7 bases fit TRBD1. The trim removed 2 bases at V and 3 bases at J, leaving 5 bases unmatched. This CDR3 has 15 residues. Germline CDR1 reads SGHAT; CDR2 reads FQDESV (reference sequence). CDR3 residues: CASSLSDRATDTQYF. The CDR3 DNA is TGTGCCAGCAGCTTAAGCGACAGGGCGACAGATACGCAGTATTTT.

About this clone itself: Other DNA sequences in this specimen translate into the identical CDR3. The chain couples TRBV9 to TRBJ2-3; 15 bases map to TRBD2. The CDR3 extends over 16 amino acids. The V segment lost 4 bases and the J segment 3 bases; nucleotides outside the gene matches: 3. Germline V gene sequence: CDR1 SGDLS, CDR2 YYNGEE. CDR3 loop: CASSPGLAGGTDTQYF. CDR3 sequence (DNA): TGTGCCAGCAGCCCGGGACTAGCGGGAGGAACAGATACGCAGTATTTT. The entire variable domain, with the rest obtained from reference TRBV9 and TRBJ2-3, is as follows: DSGVTQTPKHLITATGQRVTLRCSPRSGDLSVYWYQQSLDQGLQFLIQYYNGEERAKGNILERFSAQQFPDLHSELNLSSLELGDSALYFCASSPGLAGGTDTQYFGPGTRLTVL.

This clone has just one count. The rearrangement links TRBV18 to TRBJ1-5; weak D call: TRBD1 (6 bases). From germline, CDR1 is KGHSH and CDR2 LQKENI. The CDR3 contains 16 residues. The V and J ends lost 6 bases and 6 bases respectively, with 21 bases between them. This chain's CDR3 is CASSPTVSGVGQPQHF. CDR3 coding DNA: TGTGCCAGCTCCCCGACCGTTTCAGGGGTCGGTCAGCCCCAGCATTTT.

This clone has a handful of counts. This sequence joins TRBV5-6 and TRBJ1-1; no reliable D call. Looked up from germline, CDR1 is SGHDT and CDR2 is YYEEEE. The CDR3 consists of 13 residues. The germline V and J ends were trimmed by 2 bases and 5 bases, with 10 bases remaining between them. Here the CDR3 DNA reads TGTGCCAGCAGCTTCTGGGCGAGAACTGAAGCTTTCTTT. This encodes CASSFWARTEAFF.

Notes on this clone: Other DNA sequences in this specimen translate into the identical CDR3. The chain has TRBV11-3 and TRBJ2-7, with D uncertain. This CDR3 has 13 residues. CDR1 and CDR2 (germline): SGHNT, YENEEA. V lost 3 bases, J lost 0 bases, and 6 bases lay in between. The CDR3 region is CASSLGGSYEQYF. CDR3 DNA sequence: TGTGCCAGCAGCTTGGGCGGCTCCTACGAGCAGTACTTC.

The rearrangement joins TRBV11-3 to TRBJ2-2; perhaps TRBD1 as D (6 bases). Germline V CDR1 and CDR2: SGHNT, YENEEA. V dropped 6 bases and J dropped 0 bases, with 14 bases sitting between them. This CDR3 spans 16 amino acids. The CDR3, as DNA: TGTGCCAGCAGTTACCATCAGGGGTCGAACACCGGGGAGCTGTTTTTT. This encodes CASSYHQGSNTGELFF.

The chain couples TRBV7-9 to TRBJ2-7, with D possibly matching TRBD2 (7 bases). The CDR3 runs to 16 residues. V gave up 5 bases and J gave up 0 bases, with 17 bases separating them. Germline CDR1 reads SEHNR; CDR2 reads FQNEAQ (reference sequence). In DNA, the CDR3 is TGTGCCAGCAGCCCACGGGGGGACAAGAGCTCCTACGAGCAGTACTTC. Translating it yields CASSPRGDKSSYEQYF. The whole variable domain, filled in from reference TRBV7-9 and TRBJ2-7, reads DTGVSQNPRHKITKRGQNVTFRCDPISEHNRLYWYRQTLGQGPEFLTYFQNEAQLEKSRLLSDRFSAERPKGSFSTLEIQRTEQGDSAMYLCASSPRGDKSSYEQYFGPGTRLTVT.